This TCR beta chain was documented in a study of CD8+ T cells in alopecia areata. Study conclusions and caveats: Sequencing of scalp samples also captures resident alphabeta T cells of normal skin. Across lesional scalp, and particularly alopecia totalis/universalis, clonality surpassed that of normal scalp.

Germline V gene sequence: CDR1 SEHNR, CDR2 FQNEAQ (reference sequence). The CDR3 contains 13 residues. V gave up 0 bases and J gave up 11 bases, with 11 bases separating them. Extraction and reverse transcription of RNA yielded cDNA as the sequencing template. Profiled with immunoSEQ multiplex PCR; TCRdb holds only in-frame clones, not every one. Of about 64,000 clones in the sample, roughly 46% are singletons; the top ten hold roughly half. This clone came up a few times. Its specificity is unknown. Starting from PBMCs, sorting isolated CD4+ and CD8+ T cells. The rearrangement uses TRBV7-9 and TRBJ2-1; no clear D gene. The TCR sequence derives from a human donor with alopecia areata. Sequenced input: NKG2D-low CD8+ T cells sorted from blood. The CDR3 loop reads CASSLAPQNQQFF. The CDR3 DNA follows: TGTGCCAGCAGCTTAGCCCCCCAGAACCAGCAGTTCTTC. Supplemented by reference TRBV7-9 and TRBJ2-1, the full variable domain reads DTGVSQNPRHKITKRGQNVTFRCDPISEHNRLYWYRQTLGQGPEFLTYFQNEAQLEKSRLLSDRFSAERPKGSFSTLEIQRTEQGDSAMYLCASSLAPQNQQFFGPGTRLTVL.